This is a list of T cell receptor beta chains from one sample in a study of cytomegalovirus exposure and HLA in healthy donors. The protocol was immunoSEQ multiplex PCR, while the TCRdb copy is restricted to in-frame clones and leaves out a portion. Here the sample spans about 140,000 clones, approximately 80% being singletons. Sequenced: PBMCs. These TCRs come from a woman between 50 and 59 years old in good health and CMV-seronegative. The conserved cysteine and the conserved F or W are not part of the CDR3 here.

V	J	CDR3
TRBV2	TRBJ2-7	ASTRGGASYEQY
TRBV4-2	TRBJ2-2	ASRPPGTANTGELF
TRBV19	TRBJ2-3	ASSGTSGGPSTDTQY
TRBV6-6	TRBJ1-6	ASSTTGGNSPLH
TRBV18	TRBJ1-1	ASSQSQATNTEAF
TRBV7-2	TRBJ1-5	ASSYGGGRNQPQH
TRBV6-1	TRBJ2-3	ASSEGGVSTDTQY
TRBV7-3	TRBJ2-5	ASSPQGRGMETQY
TRBV2	TRBJ2-7	ASSEGPRSEY
TRBV11-2	TRBJ1-3	ASSPRGQLTGNTIY
TRBV2	TRBJ1-1	ASNTGAWNTEAF
TRBV2	TRBJ1-2	ASSGGDDYGYT
TRBV5-4	TRBJ1-6	ASSLTGVDSPLH
TRBV7-2	TRBJ2-7	ASSYQTGGYEQY
TRBV6-1	TRBJ1-6	ASSAPYRGRNSPLH
TRBV6-6	TRBJ2-7	ASSYSGTFYEQY